The rows below give T cell receptor beta chains drawn from one sample of a study of vaccination and CD4 T cells after COVID-19. These TCRs' antigens remain unknown. Each CDR3 protein is one row after TCRdb ran MiXCR on the PCR reads. The repertoire holds some 14,000 distinct CDR3 sequences, 40% to 50% seen once, with approximately 8.8% in the top ten. Material: CD4+ T cells from blood, cultured in vitro. The source of these receptors is a human donor who had recovered from COVID-19. The CDR3 runs from the conserved cysteine through the conserved F or W. The D gene is left open where the match is weak. Clone sizes are given selectively: once, few, many, or a class where the clone is expanded.

cdr3_nt: TGTGCCAGCAGCCTACAGCGGGGCTCCTACGAGCAGTACTTC
cdr3_aa: CASSLQRGSYEQYF
d_call: TRBD2
clone_size: few
j_call: TRBJ2-7
v_call: TRBV14

cdr3_nt: TGTGCCTGGATCGCCAGGGCGGGACGGAACTATGGCTACACCTTC
cdr3_aa: CAWIARAGRNYGYTF
d_call: -
clone_size: -
j_call: TRBJ1-2
v_call: TRBV30

cdr3_nt: TGTGCCAGCAGACCTAAAATGAATCAGGGGGAGACCCAGTACTTC
cdr3_aa: CASRPKMNQGETQYF
d_call: -
clone_size: medium-sized
j_call: TRBJ2-5
v_call: TRBV27

cdr3_nt: TGTGCCAGCAGTTACGATTTACCCGGTGGTGGCTACACCTTC
cdr3_aa: CASSYDLPGGGYTF
d_call: -
clone_size: -
j_call: TRBJ1-2
v_call: TRBV6-5

cdr3_nt: TGTGCCAGCAGAGAACAGAACGTACGCAATCAGCCCCAGCATTTT
cdr3_aa: CASREQNVRNQPQHF
d_call: -
clone_size: few
j_call: TRBJ1-5
v_call: TRBV6-1

cdr3_nt: TGTGCCAGCAGTTTAGGAGGGGGCCCAGATGAAGCTTTCTTT
cdr3_aa: CASSLGGGPDEAFF
d_call: TRBD1
clone_size: few
j_call: TRBJ1-1
v_call: TRBV12-3/TRBV12-4

cdr3_nt: TGTGCCAGCAGTTCCCCCGGGACAGGGGGCCTACCGGGGTCGTCCTACGAGCAGTACTTC
cdr3_aa: CASSSPGTGGLPGSSYEQYF
d_call: TRBD1
clone_size: -
j_call: TRBJ2-7
v_call: TRBV6-5

cdr3_nt: TGCGCCAGCAGCCATCCGGGGGCCTTGACTAACTATGGCTACACCTTC
cdr3_aa: CASSHPGALTNYGYTF
d_call: -
clone_size: -
j_call: TRBJ1-2
v_call: TRBV4-1

cdr3_nt: TGTGCCAGCAGTTGGGACGGGAGGTCGTTAGCCAAAAACATTCAGTACTTC
cdr3_aa: CASSWDGRSLAKNIQYF
d_call: TRBD2
clone_size: -
j_call: TRBJ2-4
v_call: TRBV27

cdr3_nt: TGTGCCAGCAGCCTCCTGGATACGCAGTATTTT
cdr3_aa: CASSLLDTQYF
d_call: -
clone_size: -
j_call: TRBJ2-3
v_call: TRBV6-1

cdr3_nt: TGTGCCGGCAGGGTTAACTATGGCTACACCTTC
cdr3_aa: CAGRVNYGYTF
d_call: -
clone_size: few
j_call: TRBJ1-2
v_call: TRBV30

cdr3_nt: TGTGCCAGCAGTTCCACAGGGCGTTCGACCCAGTACTTC
cdr3_aa: CASSSTGRSTQYF
d_call: -
clone_size: few
j_call: TRBJ2-5
v_call: TRBV6-5

cdr3_nt: TGTGCCAGCAGCTTGCGGGGGCTCGCTGGCTACACCTTC
cdr3_aa: CASSLRGLAGYTF
d_call: -
clone_size: -
j_call: TRBJ1-2
v_call: TRBV5-8

cdr3_nt: TGTGCCAGCAGTTTCCCCAGGGTTGCGGACACTGAAGCTTTCTTT
cdr3_aa: CASSFPRVADTEAFF
d_call: -
clone_size: -
j_call: TRBJ1-1
v_call: TRBV12-3/TRBV12-4

cdr3_nt: TGTGCCAGCTCACGAGGGGACATAGCTTTCGGAGAGCTGTTTTTT
cdr3_aa: CASSRGDIAFGELFF
d_call: -
clone_size: -
j_call: TRBJ2-2
v_call: TRBV12-3/TRBV12-4

cdr3_nt: TGTGCCAGCACCTTGTCCCCTGGTAGCACTGAAGCTTTCTTT
cdr3_aa: CASTLSPGSTEAFF
d_call: -
clone_size: few
j_call: TRBJ1-1
v_call: TRBV6-1

cdr3_nt: TGCAGTGCTAGAGATCATCAAGACAGGGGTATTTTCACTGAAGCTTTCTTT
cdr3_aa: CSARDHQDRGIFTEAFF
d_call: TRBD1
clone_size: -
j_call: TRBJ1-1
v_call: TRBV20-1

cdr3_nt: TGTGCCAGCTCACCAGTCGGCCACTTCAATCAGCCCCAGCATTTT
cdr3_aa: CASSPVGHFNQPQHF
d_call: -
clone_size: -
j_call: TRBJ1-5
v_call: TRBV18

cdr3_nt: TGTGCCAGCAGTGAGGGGACAGGGGTCATCTACGAGCAGTACTTC
cdr3_aa: CASSEGTGVIYEQYF
d_call: TRBD1
clone_size: -
j_call: TRBJ2-7
v_call: TRBV25-1

cdr3_nt: TGCGCCAGCAGCACACAGGGGGTAGGGCAGCCCCAGCATTTT
cdr3_aa: CASSTQGVGQPQHF
d_call: TRBD1
clone_size: few
j_call: TRBJ1-5
v_call: TRBV10-2

cdr3_nt: TGTGCCAGCAGCTTGTTAGTGACAGGCGACAGCTCCTACGAGCAGTACTTC
cdr3_aa: CASSLLVTGDSSYEQYF
d_call: -
clone_size: -
j_call: TRBJ2-7
v_call: TRBV5-4

cdr3_nt: TGTGCCACCAGTGATAAATACAGGGCCGGCGGGGAGCTGTTTTTT
cdr3_aa: CATSDKYRAGGELFF
d_call: -
clone_size: -
j_call: TRBJ2-2
v_call: TRBV24-1

cdr3_nt: TGTGCCAGTAGTGTGGGGACAGACATACTGGGAGGCTACACCTTC
cdr3_aa: CASSVGTDILGGYTF
d_call: TRBD1
clone_size: few
j_call: TRBJ1-2
v_call: TRBV19

cdr3_nt: TGTGCCAGCAGCTTAGCCGACAGGGGTGAGACCCAGTACTTC
cdr3_aa: CASSLADRGETQYF
d_call: TRBD1
clone_size: -
j_call: TRBJ2-5
v_call: TRBV7-8

cdr3_nt: TGCAGTGCTAGAGAACGGACTAGCGGGGTCTCAAGCACAGATACGCAGTATTTT
cdr3_aa: CSARERTSGVSSTDTQYF
d_call: TRBD2
clone_size: once
j_call: TRBJ2-3
v_call: TRBV20-1

cdr3_nt: TGTGCCAGTAGTATCCCCGGATCTGGGGCCAACGTCCTGACTTTC
cdr3_aa: CASSIPGSGANVLTF
d_call: -
clone_size: -
j_call: TRBJ2-6
v_call: TRBV19

cdr3_nt: TGTGCCTGGACCCTCCTAGGGGGCAACACTGAAGCTTTCTTT
cdr3_aa: CAWTLLGGNTEAFF
d_call: TRBD1
clone_size: -
j_call: TRBJ1-1
v_call: TRBV30

cdr3_nt: TGTGCCAGCAGAAAAAGACAGGGGTCATCCTACGAGCAGTACTTC
cdr3_aa: CASRKRQGSSYEQYF
d_call: TRBD1
clone_size: -
j_call: TRBJ2-7
v_call: TRBV6-1

cdr3_nt: TGTGCCAGCTCCTATAGGGACGCCAGGGGCTACACCTTC
cdr3_aa: CASSYRDARGYTF
d_call: -
clone_size: medium-sized
j_call: TRBJ1-2
v_call: TRBV6-1

cdr3_nt: TGTGCCAGCAGCACGGGACAGGCCTACAATGAGCAGTTCTTC
cdr3_aa: CASSTGQAYNEQFF
d_call: TRBD1
clone_size: few
j_call: TRBJ2-1
v_call: TRBV6-1

cdr3_nt: TGCGCCAGCAGCTTGGACGGGCCTGGCTACACCTTC
cdr3_aa: CASSLDGPGYTF
d_call: -
clone_size: -
j_call: TRBJ1-2
v_call: TRBV5-1

cdr3_nt: TGTGCCACCAATTCAGGAAAGGGAGAGGACGAGCAGTACTTC
cdr3_aa: CATNSGKGEDEQYF
d_call: -
clone_size: -
j_call: TRBJ2-7
v_call: TRBV24-1

cdr3_nt: TGTGCCAGTAGTATAAAGACAGGAGCTAACTATGGCTACACCTTC
cdr3_aa: CASSIKTGANYGYTF
d_call: -
clone_size: large
j_call: TRBJ1-2
v_call: TRBV19

cdr3_nt: TGTGCCAGCAGGCGGGACAGGCTCTATTATGAAGCTTTCTTT
cdr3_aa: CASRRDRLYYEAFF
d_call: TRBD1
clone_size: few
j_call: TRBJ1-1
v_call: TRBV27

cdr3_nt: TGTGCCAGTCGACCGGGGGCAGGGGCTAACTATGGCTACACCTTC
cdr3_aa: CASRPGAGANYGYTF
d_call: -
clone_size: -
j_call: TRBJ1-2
v_call: TRBV19

cdr3_nt: TGTGCCAGCAGCGTATCCCCTCTCGAAAGGGGGCCAAAAGAGACCCAGTACTTC
cdr3_aa: CASSVSPLERGPKETQYF
d_call: TRBD1
clone_size: -
j_call: TRBJ2-5
v_call: TRBV9

cdr3_nt: TGTGCCAGCAGCTACAGGGCCGCTGGGGCCAACGTCCTGACTTTC
cdr3_aa: CASSYRAAGANVLTF
d_call: -
clone_size: -
j_call: TRBJ2-6
v_call: TRBV7-2

cdr3_nt: TGTGCCAGCAGAGGACAGGGATGGTCACCCCTCCACTTT
cdr3_aa: CASRGQGWSPLHF
d_call: TRBD1
clone_size: -
j_call: TRBJ1-6
v_call: TRBV6-1

cdr3_nt: TGTGCCAGTAGTATTTTGTGGGGCCCCAATCAGCCCCAGCATTTT
cdr3_aa: CASSILWGPNQPQHF
d_call: -
clone_size: few
j_call: TRBJ1-5
v_call: TRBV19

cdr3_nt: TGTGCCAGCAGCTTTTACCGGGGGGATGGCTACACCTTC
cdr3_aa: CASSFYRGDGYTF
d_call: -
clone_size: -
j_call: TRBJ1-2
v_call: TRBV27

cdr3_nt: TGTGCCAGCAGCTTAGTTCCCGCTAACTATGGCTACACCTTC
cdr3_aa: CASSLVPANYGYTF
d_call: -
clone_size: few
j_call: TRBJ1-2
v_call: TRBV11-3

cdr3_nt: TGTGCCAGCTCAGCAGACAGGGGGCGCGGCTATGGCTACACCTTC
cdr3_aa: CASSADRGRGYGYTF
d_call: TRBD1
clone_size: -
j_call: TRBJ1-2
v_call: TRBV18

cdr3_nt: TGTGCCAGCAGTGAAGATCGTGGAAGACAAGGTGGCTACACCTTC
cdr3_aa: CASSEDRGRQGGYTF
d_call: -
clone_size: -
j_call: TRBJ1-2
v_call: TRBV2

cdr3_nt: TGCAGCGTTAGCAAGAGACTTAACTATGGCTACACCTTC
cdr3_aa: CSVSKRLNYGYTF
d_call: -
clone_size: few
j_call: TRBJ1-2
v_call: TRBV29-1

cdr3_nt: TGTGCCAGCAGCTCCAGGACAGGGACCTATGGCTACACCTTC
cdr3_aa: CASSSRTGTYGYTF
d_call: TRBD1
clone_size: few
j_call: TRBJ1-2
v_call: TRBV7-9

cdr3_nt: TGTGCCAGCAGCTTGGGGGGGCTTTCCTACGAGCAGTACTTC
cdr3_aa: CASSLGGLSYEQYF
d_call: -
clone_size: -
j_call: TRBJ2-7
v_call: TRBV7-2

cdr3_nt: TGCGCCAGCAAGGGACAGAGTACCTACGAGCAGTACTTC
cdr3_aa: CASKGQSTYEQYF
d_call: TRBD1
clone_size: -
j_call: TRBJ2-7
v_call: TRBV10-2

cdr3_nt: TGTGCCAGCAGCCCCCAACAGGGGGTTGGCTACACCTTC
cdr3_aa: CASSPQQGVGYTF
d_call: TRBD1
clone_size: -
j_call: TRBJ1-2
v_call: TRBV6-1

cdr3_nt: TGTGCCAGCAGCCCCGGGACAGGGTGGGATACTGAAGCTTTCTTT
cdr3_aa: CASSPGTGWDTEAFF
d_call: TRBD1
clone_size: -
j_call: TRBJ1-1
v_call: TRBV7-9

cdr3_nt: TGTGCCAGCAGCTTGGCGGGGGGCAATGAGCAGTTCTTC
cdr3_aa: CASSLAGGNEQFF
d_call: TRBD2
clone_size: -
j_call: TRBJ2-1
v_call: TRBV11-3

cdr3_nt: TGTGCCAGTAGTATCGGACCATCTTCACCCCTCCACTTT
cdr3_aa: CASSIGPSSPLHF
d_call: -
clone_size: -
j_call: TRBJ1-6
v_call: TRBV19